This T cell receptor beta chain originates from a study of post-analysis software for immune sequencing data. Overall study results and limits: Elevated frequency relative to controls characterized roughly five TRBV segments in patients, TRBV5-6, TRBV5-1 and TRBV20-1 among them.

Unmatched junction bases numbered 0, after V lost 0 bases and J lost 4 bases. The germline gives CDR1 SGHVS, CDR2 FNYEAQ. The CDR3 contains 15 residues. Each TCR beta cDNA library carried unique molecular identifiers. TCRdb passed the PCR reads through MiXCR, listing each CDR3 protein once. The sample has approximately 660,000 distinct CDR3 sequences, approximately 59% seen once. On this clonotype itself: As yet, its antigen is unknown.

This chain joins TRBV7-6 and TRBJ2-3, with TRBD2 identical over 11 bases. Sequenced input: blood. This clonotype was obtained from a girl aged 2 to 10 with multiple sclerosis. CDR3 sequence: CASSLAGLAADTQYF. CDR3 DNA sequence: TGTGCCAGCAGCTTAGCGGGACTAGCGGCAGATACGCAGTATTTT.